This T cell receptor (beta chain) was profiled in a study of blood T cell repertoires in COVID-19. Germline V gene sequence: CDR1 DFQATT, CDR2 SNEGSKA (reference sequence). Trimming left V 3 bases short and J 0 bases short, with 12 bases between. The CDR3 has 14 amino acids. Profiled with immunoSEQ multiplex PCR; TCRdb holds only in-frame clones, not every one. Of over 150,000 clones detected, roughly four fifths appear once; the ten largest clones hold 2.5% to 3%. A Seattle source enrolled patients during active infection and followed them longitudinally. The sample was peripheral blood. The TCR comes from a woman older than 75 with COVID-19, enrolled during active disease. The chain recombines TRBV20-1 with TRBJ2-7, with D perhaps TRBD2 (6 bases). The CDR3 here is CSASNPGVSYEQYF. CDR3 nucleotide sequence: TGCAGTGCTAGTAACCCGGGGGTCTCCTACGAGCAGTACTTC.